This is a list of T cell receptor beta chains from one sample in a study of CXCR3-negative and CXCR3-positive naive CD8 T cells. TCRdb reprocessed the 5' RACE reads, keeping one entry per CDR3 protein, no DNA. This sample's table has about 9,000 distinct CDR3 sequences. Sequenced sample: naive CXCR3- CD8+ T cells from blood. Receptors were obtained from a human donor in good health. Some clones in this sample may be carry-over from other donors' samples. Both conserved end residues are part of each CDR3. Each record gives: V gene, clone size, J gene, CDR3 protein. Expanded clones are given a class, and other clones once, few, many or no size at all.

>TRBV29-1|.|TRBJ2-2
CSVDWAGDTGELFF
>TRBV29-1|.|TRBJ2-7
CSPHSWKPSYEQYF
>TRBV7-2|.|TRBJ1-2
CASSPPGAGANYGYTF
>TRBV28|.|TRBJ1-2
CASSYFDPSGTYGYTF
>TRBV6-2/TRBV6-3|.|TRBJ2-5
CASSYLRAGETQYF
>TRBV10-3|.|TRBJ1-2
CAISDPDSYGYTF
>TRBV12-3/TRBV12-4|.|TRBJ2-5
CASRSLQETQYF
>TRBV5-1|.|TRBJ2-7
CASSLYSGEVAYEQYF
>TRBV3-1|.|TRBJ2-3
CASSQIPADTQYF
>TRBV7-9|medium-sized|TRBJ2-7
CASSLAASNLGEQYF
>TRBV12-3/TRBV12-4|.|TRBJ1-3
CASSRGNTIYF
>TRBV6-5|.|TRBJ2-2
CASSYSGIDPTGELFF
>TRBV29-1|.|TRBJ2-1
CSAGPRDRAYNEQFF
>TRBV5-6|.|TRBJ2-7
CASSGRAPLSYEQYF
>TRBV7-3|.|TRBJ2-7
CASSPDMTETEQYF
>TRBV20-1|.|TRBJ2-7
CSADGQDRASYEQYF
>TRBV6-5|.|TRBJ2-1
CASRRGSSYNEQFF
>TRBV13|medium-sized|TRBJ2-5
CASSATGFVEGETQYF
>TRBV2|.|TRBJ1-2
CASSDPGTENYGYTF
>TRBV29-1|medium-sized|TRBJ1-1
CSADSGGRTEAFF
>TRBV6-2/TRBV6-3|medium-sized|TRBJ1-2
CASSSYGTGDWNGYTF
>TRBV28|medium-sized|TRBJ2-1
CASSAELAGDYNEQFF
>TRBV6-6|medium-sized|TRBJ1-5
CASSNTTGGQPQHF
>TRBV11-1|.|TRBJ2-1
CASSGRQAGPLYNEQFF
>TRBV28|medium-sized|TRBJ1-2
CASSRLNYGYTF
>TRBV7-8|.|TRBJ2-3
CASSLGLATSTDTQYF
>TRBV6-5|.|TRBJ1-5
CASSSGDWPQHF
>TRBV29-1|.|TRBJ2-2
CSGRGDTGELFF
>TRBV30|.|TRBJ2-1
CAWSVGALGEQFF
>TRBV29-1|.|TRBJ2-5
CSLAQAAWTQYF
>TRBV15|.|TRBJ2-1
CATSAAGYDEQFF
>TRBV19|.|TRBJ1-1
CASSIGQGSTEAFF
>TRBV28|.|TRBJ2-2
CASSGTGWTGELFF
>TRBV5-1|medium-sized|TRBJ1-1
CASSPGTVSSEAFF
>TRBV11-2|.|TRBJ2-7
CASSPQGAGFEQYF
>TRBV5-1|.|TRBJ2-2
CASSPRHAAGELFF
>TRBV11-2|.|TRBJ2-2
CASSFAVDRVTGELFF
>TRBV7-6|.|TRBJ2-3
CASSHELRVADTQYF
>TRBV19|.|TRBJ2-1
CATRESSYNEQFF
>TRBV14|medium-sized|TRBJ2-1
CASSHGAGVARLYNEQFF
>TRBV29-1|.|TRBJ1-5
CSVEDGWGDQPQHF
>TRBV29-1|.|TRBJ2-7
CSVETSFSYEQYF
>TRBV12-3/TRBV12-4|.|TRBJ1-5
CASSLGSSLNQPQHF
>TRBV7-9|.|TRBJ2-7
CASSSPGQLYEQYF
>TRBV7-3|.|TRBJ2-1
CASSLERTYNEQFF
>TRBV29-1|.|TRBJ1-5
CSVVPTGSNQPQHF
>TRBV7-7|.|TRBJ2-1
CASSTTETPESEEFF
>TRBV4-1|.|TRBJ1-5
CASSLTGGRNQPQHF
>TRBV29-1|.|TRBJ2-7
CSAADRFHEQYF
>TRBV7-2|medium-sized|TRBJ2-3
CASSLAASSGPPLQYF
>TRBV5-1|.|TRBJ2-2
CASSPGLTNTGELFF
>TRBV28|medium-sized|TRBJ2-1
CASRTEREGFWNEQFF
>TRBV27|medium-sized|TRBJ1-1
CASSPGVPTEAFF